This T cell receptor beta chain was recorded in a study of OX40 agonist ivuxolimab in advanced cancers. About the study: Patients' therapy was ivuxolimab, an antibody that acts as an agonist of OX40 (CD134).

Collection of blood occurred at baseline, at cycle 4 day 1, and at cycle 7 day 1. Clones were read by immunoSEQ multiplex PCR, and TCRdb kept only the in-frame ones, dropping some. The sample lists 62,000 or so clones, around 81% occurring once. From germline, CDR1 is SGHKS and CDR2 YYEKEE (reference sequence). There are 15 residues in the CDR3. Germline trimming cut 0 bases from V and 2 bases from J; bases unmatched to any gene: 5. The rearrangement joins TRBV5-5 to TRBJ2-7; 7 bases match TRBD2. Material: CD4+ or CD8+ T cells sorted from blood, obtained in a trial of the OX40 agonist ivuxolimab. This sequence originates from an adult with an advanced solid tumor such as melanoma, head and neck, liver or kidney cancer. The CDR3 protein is CASSLVGTTAYEQYF. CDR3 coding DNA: TGTGCCAGCAGCTTGGTAGGGACTACCGCCTACGAGCAGTACTTC.